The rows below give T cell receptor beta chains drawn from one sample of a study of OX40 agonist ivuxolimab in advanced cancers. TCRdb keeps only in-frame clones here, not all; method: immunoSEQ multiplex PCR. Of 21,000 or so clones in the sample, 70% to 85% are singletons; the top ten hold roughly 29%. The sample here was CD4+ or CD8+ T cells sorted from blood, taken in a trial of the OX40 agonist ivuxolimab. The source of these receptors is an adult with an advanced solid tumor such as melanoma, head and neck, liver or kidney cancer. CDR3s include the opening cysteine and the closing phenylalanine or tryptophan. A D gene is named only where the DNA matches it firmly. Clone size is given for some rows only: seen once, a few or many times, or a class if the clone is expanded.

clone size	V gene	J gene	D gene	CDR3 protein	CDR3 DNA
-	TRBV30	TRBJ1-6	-	CAWSLDRSSYNSPLHF	TGTGCCTGGAGTCTCGATCGGAGCTCCTATAATTCACCCCTCCACTTT
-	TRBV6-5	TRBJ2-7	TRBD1	CASSYQGAAPYEQYF	TGTGCCAGCAGTTACCAGGGGGCAGCCCCATACGAGCAGTACTTC
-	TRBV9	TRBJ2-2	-	CASSVGGLNTGELFF	TGTGCCAGCAGCGTAGGCGGGCTTAACACCGGGGAGCTGTTTTTT
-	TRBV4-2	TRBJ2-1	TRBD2	CASSMTSGSSYNEQFF	TGTGCCAGCAGCATGACTAGCGGGAGCTCCTACAATGAGCAGTTCTTC
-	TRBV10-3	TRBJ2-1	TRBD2	CAISLAGGERNEQFF	TGTGCCATCAGTCTAGCGGGGGGGGAGAGGAATGAGCAGTTCTTC
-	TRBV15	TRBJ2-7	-	CATSRDNPTTYEQYF	TGTGCCACCAGCAGAGATAATCCCACCACCTACGAGCAGTACTTC
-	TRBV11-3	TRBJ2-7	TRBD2	CATTSGSSYEQYF	TGTGCCACCACTAGCGGTAGCTCCTACGAGCAGTACTTC
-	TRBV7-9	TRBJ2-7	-	CASSHSIRTYEQYF	TGTGCCAGCAGCCACTCGATCCGAACCTACGAGCAGTACTTC
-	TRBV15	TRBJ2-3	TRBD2	CATSINPWEGSTDTQYF	TGTGCCACCAGCATCAACCCTTGGGAGGGTAGCACAGATACGCAGTATTTT
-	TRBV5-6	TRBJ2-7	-	CASSPRGIAMEQYF	TGTGCCAGCAGCCCGAGGGGGATAGCTATGGAGCAGTACTTC
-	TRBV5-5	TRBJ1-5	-	CASSPGGARGNQPQHF	TGTGCCAGCAGCCCGGGTGGGGCGCGGGGCAATCAGCCCCAGCATTTT
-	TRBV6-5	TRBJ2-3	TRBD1	CASSYAGGSADTQYF	TGTGCCAGCAGTTACGCAGGGGGCAGCGCAGATACGCAGTATTTT
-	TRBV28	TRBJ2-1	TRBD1	CASSPDRGKYNEQFF	TGTGCCAGCAGTCCAGACAGGGGGAAATACAATGAGCAGTTCTTC
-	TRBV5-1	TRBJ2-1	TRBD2	CASSPGGLGNEQFF	TGCGCCAGCAGCCCGGGGGGACTAGGTAATGAGCAGTTCTTC
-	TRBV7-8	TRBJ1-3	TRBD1	CASSLTPGGFRNTIYF	TGTGCCAGCAGCTTAACCCCAGGGGGTTTTAGAAACACCATATATTTT
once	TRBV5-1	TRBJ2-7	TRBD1	CASSFDLDRGYEQYF	TGCGCCAGCAGCTTCGACCTGGACAGGGGCTACGAGCAGTACTTC
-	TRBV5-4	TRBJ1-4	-	CASSLRRTGGQAEKLFF	TGTGCCAGCAGCTTGCGGCGAACGGGTGGTCAAGCTGAAAAACTGTTTTTT
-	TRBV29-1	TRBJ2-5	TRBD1	CSVAIYRGRETQYF	TGCAGCGTTGCGATTTACAGGGGACGGGAGACCCAGTACTTC
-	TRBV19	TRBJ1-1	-	CASSQGLNTEAFF	TGTGCCAGTAGTCAGGGATTGAACACTGAAGCTTTCTTT
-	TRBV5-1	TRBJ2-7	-	CASSAEASAGYEQYF	TGCGCCAGCAGCGCGGAGGCTTCGGCCGGCTACGAGCAGTACTTC
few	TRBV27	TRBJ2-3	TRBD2	CASSLFQGRGLPSTDTQYF	TGTGCCAGCAGTTTATTTCAGGGCCGGGGACTACCTAGCACAGATACGCAGTATTTT
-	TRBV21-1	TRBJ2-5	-	CASSKIGRAETQYF	TGTGCCAGCAGCAAAATCGGAAGGGCAGAGACCCAGTACTTC
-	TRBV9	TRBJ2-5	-	CASSAAEGSGETQYF	TGTGCCAGCAGCGCCGCAGAGGGGTCGGGAGAGACCCAGTACTTC
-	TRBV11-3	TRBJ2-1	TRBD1	CASSPRQGSYNEQFF	TGTGCCAGCAGCCCAAGACAGGGCTCCTACAATGAGCAGTTCTTC
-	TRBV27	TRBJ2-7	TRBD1	CASSMTAPRGEQYF	TGTGCCAGCAGCATGACAGCGCCCAGGGGGGAGCAGTACTTC
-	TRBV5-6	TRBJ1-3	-	CASSLLQLTSSGNTIYF	TGTGCCAGCAGCTTGTTACAGCTCACCAGCTCTGGAAACACCATATATTTT
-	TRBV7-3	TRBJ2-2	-	CASSLISGGNTGELFF	TGTGCCAGCAGCTTAATTAGTGGGGGGAACACCGGGGAGCTGTTTTTT
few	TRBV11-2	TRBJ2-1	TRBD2	CASSWAGTSGSVFGNEQFF	TGTGCCAGCAGCTGGGCCGGGACTAGCGGGAGCGTTTTTGGCAATGAGCAGTTCTTC
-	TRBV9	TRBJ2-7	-	CASSFGSGSYEQYF	TGTGCCAGCAGCTTCGGGAGTGGCTCCTACGAGCAGTACTTC
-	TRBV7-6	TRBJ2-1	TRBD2	CASSPAVAGGEIGDEQFF	TGTGCCAGCAGCCCTGCAGTAGCGGGAGGGGAAATAGGGGATGAGCAGTTCTTC
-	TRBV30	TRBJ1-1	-	CAWSGGFSTEAFF	TGTGCCTGGAGTGGGGGCTTCAGCACTGAAGCTTTCTTT
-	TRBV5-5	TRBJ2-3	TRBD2	CASTGTSGSTDTQYF	TGTGCCAGCACCGGAACTAGCGGGAGTACAGATACGCAGTATTTT
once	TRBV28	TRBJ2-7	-	CTSSPSGQVLSYEQYF	TGTACCAGCAGTCCCTCGGGGCAGGTCCTATCCTACGAGCAGTACTTC
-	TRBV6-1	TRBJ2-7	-	CASSEGFGIYEQYF	TGTGCCAGCAGTGAAGGATTCGGAATCTACGAGCAGTACTTC
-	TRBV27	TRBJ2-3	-	CASSIVAEDNGDTQYF	TGTGCCAGCAGTATAGTAGCGGAAGACAACGGGGATACGCAGTATTTT
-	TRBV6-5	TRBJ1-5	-	CASSWTGNQPQHF	TGTGCCAGCAGTTGGACGGGCAATCAGCCCCAGCATTTT
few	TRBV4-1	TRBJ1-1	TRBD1	CASSHGQGNTEAFF	TGCGCCAGCAGCCACGGACAGGGTAACACTGAAGCTTTCTTT
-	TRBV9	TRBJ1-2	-	CASSVAPGNGYTF	TGTGCCAGCAGCGTAGCCCCGGGGAACGGCTACACCTTC
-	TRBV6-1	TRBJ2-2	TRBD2	CASSDAAGGTGELFF	TGTGCCAGCAGTGACGCAGCGGGAGGGACCGGGGAGCTGTTTTTT
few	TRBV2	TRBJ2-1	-	CASIDPEGNEQFF	TGTGCCAGCATTGACCCCGAGGGGAATGAGCAGTTCTTC
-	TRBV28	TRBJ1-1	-	CASLRGATEAFF	TGTGCCAGCCTACGGGGGGCAACTGAAGCTTTCTTT
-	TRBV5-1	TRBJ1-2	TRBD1	CASSSGQGRRGYTF	TGCGCCAGCAGCTCTGGACAGGGAAGGAGAGGCTACACCTTC
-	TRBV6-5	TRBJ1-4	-	CASSPEGSTNEKLFF	TGTGCCAGCAGTCCCGAGGGGTCGACTAATGAAAAACTGTTTTTT
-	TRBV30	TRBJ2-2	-	CAWSVPPTYTGELFF	TGTGCCTGGAGTGTTCCCCCCACGTACACCGGGGAGCTGTTTTTT
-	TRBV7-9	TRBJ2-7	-	CASSPGGDKESYEQYF	TGTGCCAGCAGCCCCGGTGGGGACAAGGAGAGTTACGAGCAGTACTTC
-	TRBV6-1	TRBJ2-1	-	CASSERGPGAIYNEQFF	TGTGCCAGCAGTGAAAGGGGACCAGGGGCTATCTACAATGAGCAGTTCTTC
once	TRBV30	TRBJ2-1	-	CAWSPGPGDEQFF	TGTGCCTGGAGTCCGGGGCCCGGGGATGAGCAGTTCTTC
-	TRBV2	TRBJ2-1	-	CASTEGPVGFF	TGTGCCAGCACGGAAGGCCCCGTTGGGTTCTTC